The clone carrying this T cell receptor (beta chain) was detected many times. Its cognate antigen is unknown. Germline V CDR1 and CDR2: KGHDR, SFDVKD. The CDR3 has 16 residues. The V segment lost 8 bases and the J segment 1 base; nucleotides outside the gene matches: 12. These data are taken from a study of human T cells and chemical hapten exposure. At the level of the study: Application of 0.01% DPC to the upper back was done by patch test, with a reading at 6 days.

Stated time point: pre-sensitization, week 0. Treatment: therapeutic diphenylcyclopropenone sensitization with weekly scalp DPC. The study drew its donors from alopecia patients who were 18 to 70 years old and suitable for DPC. Study conclusions and caveats: Patch test score was positively correlated with the counts of TCRs that had expanded at PT1.

TCRdb redid the calling of the RACE reads with MiXCR, one entry per CDR3 protein. Among more than 50,000 distinct CDR3 sequences, around 7% were seen once, and the ten largest hold around 1.6%. The receptor's source is a woman in her 30s with alopecia areata. Some clones in this sample may be carry-over from other donors' samples. Specimen: whole blood, collected in connection with sensitization to the hapten diphenylcyclopropenone (DPC). The genes are TRBV24-1 and TRBJ1-1; TRBD1 aligns across 7 bases. This CDR3 reads CATILGRTGENTEAFF. The CDR3 DNA reads as TGTGCCACCATTTTAGGAAGGACAGGAGAGAACACTGAAGCTTTCTTT.